This T cell receptor beta chain is from a study of post-analysis software for immune sequencing data. Study information: The cohort encompassed relapsing-remitting, secondary progressive and progressive-relapsing multiple sclerosis disease courses. Study observations and caveats: Patients with multiple sclerosis recorded significantly lower normalized Chao1 diversity than controls, the study found. Roughly 5 TRBV segments were significantly more frequent in patients than in controls. TRBV5-6, TRBV5-1 and TRBV20-1 were among these segments.

In regard to this clonotype: Its antigen is as yet unknown.

The CDR3 spans 11 residues. Germline V gives CDR1 SQVTM, CDR2 ANQGSEA. The V and J ends lost 4 bases and 9 bases, in that order; junction bases with no gene match: 2. Sequencing libraries made from TCR beta cDNA carried unique molecular identifiers. TCRdb independently ran MiXCR on the PCR reads; one entry per CDR3 protein. This sample has 150,000 to 200,000 distinct CDR3 sequences, with around 34% found just once. The chain couples TRBV29-1 to TRBJ1-1, with 10 bases aligning to TRBD1. The sequences come from blood, collected after autologous hematopoietic stem cell transplantation. The clonotype comes from a girl under 18 with multiple sclerosis. This chain's CDR3 is CSVGTGGKAFF. The CDR3 DNA reads as TGCAGCGTTGGGACAGGGGGGAAAGCTTTCTTT.